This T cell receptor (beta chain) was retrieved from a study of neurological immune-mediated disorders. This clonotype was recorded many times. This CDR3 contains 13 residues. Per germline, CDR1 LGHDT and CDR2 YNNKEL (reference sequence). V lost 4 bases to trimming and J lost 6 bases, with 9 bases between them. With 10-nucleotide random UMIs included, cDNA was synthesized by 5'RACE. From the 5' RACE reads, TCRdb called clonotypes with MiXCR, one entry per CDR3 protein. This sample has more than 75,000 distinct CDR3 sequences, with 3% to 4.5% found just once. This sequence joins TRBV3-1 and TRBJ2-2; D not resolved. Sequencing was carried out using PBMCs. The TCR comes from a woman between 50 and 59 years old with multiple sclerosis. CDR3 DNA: TGTGCCAGCAGCCTCCGATGGTCCGGGGAGCTGTTTTTT. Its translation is CASSLRWSGELFF.